This TCR beta chain originates from a study of blood T cell repertoires in COVID-19. Looked up from germline, CDR1 is SGHTA and CDR2 is FQGNSA. Germline trimming cut 8 bases from V and 4 bases from J; bases unmatched to any gene: 7. This CDR3 region has 15 residues. Sequenced by immunoSEQ multiplex PCR; TCRdb stores in-frame clones only, minus some. The sample has roughly 110,000 clones, more than 80% seen once. The sequencing sample was made of peripheral blood. The receptor's source is a human donor in a cohort sampled during active COVID-19. This chain connects TRBV7-2 to TRBJ2-1, with 11 bases identical to TRBD2. In DNA, the CDR3 is TGTGCCAGCTCCCCTAGCGGGGGGACTTACAATGAGCAGTTCTTC. Translated: CASSPSGGTYNEQFF.